The 27 T cell receptor beta chains reported below all come from one sample, sequenced in a study of T cells in narcolepsy. The method was immunoSEQ multiplex PCR; TCRdb's version includes in-frame clones alone and lacks a portion of them. The table includes 30,000 to 45,000 clones, approximately 85% detected once. Material: CD45RA- memory CD4+ T cells from PBMCs. All receptors derive from a human donor with narcolepsy.

V gene TRBV29-1 combines with J gene TRBJ1-2; 8 nucleotides agree with TRBD1. V lost 7 bases and J lost 4; bases outside the gene matches: 8. The CDR3 has 13 residues. Germline-derived CDR1 and CDR2 are SQVTM and ANQGSEA. The CDR3 DNA sequence: TGCAGCGCCTCAGGGGGCATTGGCTATGGCTACACCTTC. This translates into CSASGGIGYGYTF. Full variable domain (outside the CDR3, taken from reference TRBV29-1 and TRBJ1-2): SAVISQKPSRDICQRGTSLTIQCQVDSQVTMMFWYRQQPGQSLTLIATANQGSEATYESGFVIDKFPISRPNLTFSTLTVSNMSPEDSSIYLCSASGGIGYGYTFGSGTRLTVV.

The chain employs TRBV6-5 and TRBJ1-2; 7 nucleotides align to TRBD1. This CDR3 is 14 amino acids long. CDR1 and CDR2 from the germline V gene are MNHEY and SVGAGI. J gave up 10 bases and V 2 bases, and 10 bases lay outside the gene matches. The CDR3 loop reads CASSYGTTGNPYTF. The CDR3 coding sequence is TGTGCCAGCAGTTACGGCACGACAGGGAACCCCTACACCTTC.

This chain uses TRBV19 with TRBJ1-1; 10 bases are shared with TRBD1. Germline assignment: CDR1 LNHDA and CDR2 SQIVND (reference sequence). The CDR3 loop spans 14 amino acids. V dropped 11 bases and J dropped 4; count of bases not matched to a gene: 10. The CDR3: CAGWTGGVFTEAFF. Here the CDR3 DNA reads TGTGCCGGTTGGACAGGGGGAGTATTCACTGAAGCTTTCTTT. Variable domain in full (rest from reference TRBV19 and TRBJ1-1): DGGITQSPKYLFRKEGQNVTLSCEQNLNHDAMYWYRQDPGQGLRLIYYSQIVNDFQKGDIAEGYSVSREKKESFPLTVTSAQKNPTAFYLCAGWTGGVFTEAFFGQGTRLTVV.

The chain carries TRBV10-3 and TRBJ2-3; D might be TRBD2 (7 bases). Germline loops: CDR1 ENHRY, CDR2 SYGVKD. V dropped 6 bases and J dropped 2 bases, with 15 bases sitting between them. CDR3 length equals 15 residues. CDR3: CAISARAGATDTQYF. The CDR3 nucleotides read TGTGCCATCAGCGCTCGGGCGGGGGCCACAGATACGCAGTATTTT.

V and J are TRBV19 and TRBJ1-5; tentative D call: TRBD1 (6 bases). The CDR3 has 15 residues. Germline CDR1 reads LNHDA; CDR2 reads SQIVND (reference sequence). V lost 4 bases and J 6 bases, leaving 16 bases between the germline ends. Here the CDR3 reads CASSTKNRDVQPQHF. The DNA for the CDR3 is TGTGCCAGTAGTACGAAGAACAGGGATGTTCAGCCCCAGCATTTT.

The V and J genes are TRBV10-3 and TRBJ2-7; D gene unclear. The V and J ends lost 2 bases and 1 base respectively, with 3 bases between them. Germline CDR1 is ENHRY and CDR2 is SYGVKD. The CDR3 has 12 residues. CDR3 in DNA: TGTGCCATCAGTGAGCGGTCCTACGAGCAGTACTTC. This translates into CAISERSYEQYF.

The chain uses TRBV7-2 and TRBJ1-1, with D unresolved. Germline values: CDR1 SGHTA, CDR2 FQGNSA. V shed 4 bases and J shed 5 bases, with 14 bases lying between them. The CDR3 runs to 14 residues. DNA for the CDR3: TGTGCCAGCAGCTCAATACCTGGCGGGACTGAAGCTTTCTTT. This codes for CASSSIPGGTEAFF.

In this sample, this clone turned up once. The chain has TRBV9 and TRBJ2-3, with 8 bases matching TRBD2. The CDR3 sequence is 18 residues long. The V gene end was trimmed by 2 bases and the J gene end by 4 bases; junction bases not matched to a gene: 15. Germline CDR1 is SGDLS and CDR2 is YYNGEE. CDR3 loop: CASSVVGGRSRPADTQYF. CDR3 sequence (DNA): TGTGCCAGCAGCGTCGTGGGCGGGAGGTCCCGTCCTGCAGATACGCAGTATTTT.

J is TRBJ1-6 and V is TRBV4-3; TRBD1 matches 9 bases. Germline-derived CDR1 and CDR2 are LGHNA and YSLEER. The CDR3 covers 15 residues. The V gene end was trimmed by 0 bases and the J gene end by 6 bases; junction bases not matched to a gene: 0. The DNA for the CDR3 is TGCGCCAGCAGCCAAGAGGGACAGGGTAATTCACCCCTCCACTTT. It codes for CASSQEGQGNSPLHF.

The chain employs TRBV7-8 and TRBJ1-2; the D is unclear. The CDR3 is 13 amino acids. From germline, CDR1 is SGHVS and CDR2 FQNEAQ. V lost 5 bases, J lost 4 bases, and 11 bases lay in between. The CDR3 DNA follows: TGTGCCAGCAGCCCGGTCCGGGGCTATGGCTACACCTTC. Protein: CASSPVRGYGYTF.

The chain uses TRBV7-9 and TRBJ1-4; 10 nucleotides agree with TRBD1. Germline assignment: CDR1 SEHNR and CDR2 FQNEAQ (reference sequence). Trimming cost V 0 bases and J 8 bases; bases outside gene matches: 3. The CDR3 length is 15 residues. This chain's CDR3 is CASSLAGTGEEKLFF. CDR3 DNA sequence: TGTGCCAGCAGCTTAGCCGGGACAGGGGAAGAAAAACTGTTTTTT.

The chain has TRBV13 and TRBJ1-6; weak D call: TRBD1 (6 bases). With 2 bases removed from V and 7 bases from J, the gap between germline ends came to 12 bases. CDR1 PRHDT and CDR2 FYEKMQ come from the germline V gene (reference sequence). The CDR3 contains 15 residues. CDR3 region: CASSLTGARNSPLHF. Here the CDR3 DNA reads TGTGCCAGCAGCTTAACGGGGGCACGGAATTCACCCCTCCACTTT.

The chain employs TRBV6-5 and TRBJ1-1; D is possibly TRBD1 (6 bases). V was trimmed by 0 bases and J by 3 bases, leaving 14 bases between them. Germline assignment: CDR1 MNHEY and CDR2 SVGAGI. This CDR3 region has 16 residues. The CDR3 here is CASSYSSGAGDTEAFF. As DNA, the CDR3 is TGTGCCAGCAGTTACTCGTCAGGGGCAGGGGACACTGAAGCTTTCTTT.

The chain links TRBV2 to TRBJ1-4; tentative D call: TRBD1 (5 bases). The germline gives CDR1 SNHLY, CDR2 FYNNEI. V was pared by 6 bases and J by 7 bases, with 12 bases between. The CDR3 length is 13 residues. CDR3 in DNA: TGTGCCAGCAGGGGGCAGGTCGGTGAAAAACTGTTTTTT. Translated, it gives CASRGQVGEKLFF.

The chain has TRBV5-1 and TRBJ1-1; D not certain. Trimming took 4 bases from V and 5 from J, leaving 15 bases between them. This CDR3 is 14 amino acids long. Germline V lookup: CDR1 SGHRS, CDR2 YFSETQ. This chain's CDR3 is CASSPREGGTEAFF. CDR3 DNA: TGCGCCAGCAGCCCGAGGGAGGGAGGGACTGAAGCTTTCTTT.

The V and J genes are TRBV5-1 and TRBJ2-6, with TRBD1 matching over 7 bases. The J segment lost 4 bases and the V segment lost 4 bases, leaving 14 bases of the junction unmatched. The CDR3 is 18 residues long. The germline gives CDR1 SGHRS, CDR2 YFSETQ. The chain's CDR3 is CASSPAGTAAAGANVLTF. The CDR3 DNA sequence: TGCGCCAGCAGCCCGGCCGGGACAGCCGCTGCCGGGGCCAACGTCCTGACTTTC.

In the case of this clone: The same CDR3 arises from other DNA sequences in this sample as well. The V and J genes are TRBV10-3 and TRBJ2-7; weak D call: TRBD2 (6 bases). This CDR3 region has 14 residues. Trimming cost V 0 bases and J 1 base, with 7 bases left between them. CDR1 is ENHRY and CDR2 is SYGVKD in the germline V gene. Here the CDR3 reads CAISESGRSYEQYF. CDR3 coding DNA: TGTGCCATCAGTGAGTCAGGGAGGTCCTACGAGCAGTACTTC.

The V call is TRBV11-2, the J call TRBJ2-5; a weak D match, TRBD2 (7 bases). CDR3 size: 15 residues. V was cut by 0 bases and J by 5 bases, with 13 bases left in between. Germline V gene lookup returns CDR1 SGHAT and CDR2 FQNNGV. CDR3 sequence: CASSLDSGGGETQYF. CDR3 in DNA: TGTGCCAGCAGCTTAGATTCGGGGGGCGGGGAGACCCAGTACTTC.

V and J are TRBV7-2 and TRBJ2-4; D is ambiguous. V was trimmed by 4 bases and J by 8 bases, leaving 9 bases between them. The germline gives CDR1 SGHTA, CDR2 FQGNSA. The CDR3 covers 12 residues. The CDR3 here is CASSSRKDIQYF. CDR3 DNA sequence: TGTGCCAGCAGCTCTCGAAAAGACATTCAGTACTTC.

The chain links TRBV7-8 to TRBJ2-7, with 10 bases fitting TRBD1. Germline assignment: CDR1 SGHVS and CDR2 FQNEAQ. With 5 bases clipped from V and 4 bases from J, the junction kept 5 bases outside the gene matches. The CDR3 totals 14 residues. This CDR3 reads CASSEADRGYEQYF. The CDR3 DNA is TGTGCCAGCAGCGAAGCGGACAGGGGGTACGAGCAGTACTTC.

V usage is TRBV5-1 and J usage is TRBJ1-3; 8 nucleotides match TRBD1. This CDR3 spans 15 amino acids. V shed 0 bases, J shed 2 bases, and the junction held 1 base outside the gene matches. The germline gives CDR1 SGHRS, CDR2 YFSETQ. In nucleotides, the CDR3 is TGCGCCAGCAGCTTGGACAGGGGGGCTGGAAACACCATATATTTT. It translates to CASSLDRGAGNTIYF.

This clone was observed a handful of times. The sample has other DNA sequences that encode this CDR3 too. The V and J genes are TRBV6-6 and TRBJ2-3; unclear D gene. There are 11 residues in the CDR3. V gave up 0 bases and J gave up 7 bases, with 2 bases separating them. Looked up from germline, CDR1 is MNHNY and CDR2 is SVGAGI (reference sequence). This chain's CDR3 is CASSYSYTQYF. The CDR3 nucleotides read TGTGCCAGCAGTTACTCTTATACGCAGTATTTT.

J is TRBJ1-2 and V is TRBV6-1, with 8 nucleotides matching TRBD1. Germline V gene sequence: CDR1 MNHNS, CDR2 SASEGT. V trimming: 1 base; J trimming: 8 bases; junction bases outside the gene matches: 9. This CDR3 is 15 amino acids long. CDR3 nucleotides: TGTGCCAGCAGTGAAGGGGCAGGGGGCTTGGAGGGCTACACCTTC. Amino acid sequence: CASSEGAGGLEGYTF.

The V call is TRBV7-3, the J call TRBJ1-1; D gene ambiguous. V was pared by 2 bases and J by 2 bases, with 6 bases between. CDR3 length: 13 residues. Germline CDR1 is SGHTA and CDR2 is FQGTGA. The DNA of the CDR3 is TGTGCCAGCAGCTTAGCAGCCAACACTGAAGCTTTCTTT. This encodes CASSLAANTEAFF.

The CDR3 nucleotides are TGCGCCAGCAGTGATGGGAATTCACCCCTCCACTTT. This encodes CASSDGNSPLHF. The chain employs TRBV10-1 and TRBJ1-6; D is unclear. This CDR3 is built from 12 residues. V was cut by 3 bases and J by 7 bases, with 4 bases left in between. CDR1 WNHNN and CDR2 SYGVQD come from the germline V gene (reference sequence).

Here the CDR3 reads CASGEEVLSPLHF. As DNA, the CDR3 is TGTGCCAGCGGAGAGGAGGTTTTATCACCCCTCCACTTT. The rearrangement links TRBV9 to TRBJ1-6, with D unclear. Trimming cost V 7 bases and J 10 bases, with 15 bases left between them. In germline, CDR1 is SGDLS, CDR2 YYNGEE. This CDR3 spans 13 amino acids.

The J gene is TRBJ1-4, the V gene TRBV18; tentative D call: TRBD1 (6 bases). The length of the CDR3 is 15 residues. CDR1 and CDR2 (germline): KGHSH, LQKENI. V was trimmed by 2 bases and J by 4 bases, leaving 11 bases between them. The CDR3 coding sequence is TGTGCCAGCTCACCATTAGGACAGTTTAATGAAAAACTGTTTTTT. Translating it yields CASSPLGQFNEKLFF.